What follows are 26 T cell receptor beta chains derived from one specimen sequenced in a study of blood T cell repertoires in COVID-19. Repertoires were generated with immunoSEQ multiplex PCR, while TCRdb's copy carries only in-frame clones and drops some. The data contain a few hundred thousand clones, roughly 86% of them singletons. The sample was peripheral blood. These receptors were obtained from a woman in her 30s with COVID-19, enrolled during active disease.

The chain uses TRBV6-6 and TRBJ2-7; 7 nucleotides line up with TRBD1. In germline, CDR1 is MNHNY, CDR2 SVGAGI (reference sequence). J was trimmed by 2 bases and V by 8 bases; bases with no gene match: 3. The CDR3 has 12 amino acids. The CDR3 DNA follows: TGTGCCAGCTCTCAGGGGGCCTACGAGCAGTACTTC. It encodes CASSQGAYEQYF.

The chain joins TRBV10-3 to TRBJ2-7, with 8 bases aligning to TRBD1. V shed 3 bases, J shed 1 base, and the junction held 2 bases outside the gene matches. Germline CDR1 and CDR2: ENHRY and SYGVKD. The CDR3 runs to 14 residues. The CDR3 nucleotides are TGTGCCATCAGTGACGGGGACAGGTCCTACGAGCAGTACTTC. Protein product: CAISDGDRSYEQYF.

The count of this clone is one. The J gene is TRBJ1-5, the V gene TRBV30; D gene ambiguous. V gave up 2 bases and J gave up 6 bases, with 11 bases separating them. Germline V lookup: CDR1 GTSNPN, CDR2 SVGIG (reference sequence). CDR3 length: 13 residues. The CDR3 bases are TGTGCCTGGAGTACTCTTCGGGTTCAGCCCCAGCATTTT. It specifies CAWSTLRVQPQHF.

The gene calls are TRBV7-2 and TRBJ2-7; the match to TRBD2 covers 7 bases. In germline, CDR1 is SGHTA, CDR2 FQGNSA. CDR3 size: 14 residues. V shed 3 bases and J 7 bases; nucleotides not matched to a gene: 9. CDR3 coding DNA: TGTGCCAGCAGCTTGGCCGGGGGGTTCGGGGAGCAGTACTTC. Translation: CASSLAGGFGEQYF.

The V and J genes are TRBV4-1 and TRBJ1-1; tentative D call: TRBD1 (5 bases). The CDR3 runs 14 residues. Germline CDR1 MGHRA, CDR2 YSYEKL. V gave up 4 bases and J gave up 0 bases, with 9 bases separating them. This CDR3 is CASSRRALNTEAFF. CDR3 bases: TGCGCCAGCAGCCGCAGGGCGTTGAACACTGAAGCTTTCTTT.

This clone was recorded once. The chain recombines TRBV27 with TRBJ1-5, with D unclear. Germline loops: CDR1 MNHEY, CDR2 SMNVEV (reference sequence). V was cut by 8 bases and J by 6 bases, with 14 bases left in between. The CDR3 length is 13 residues. The CDR3 is CASSLGGSQPQHF. The CDR3 nucleotides are TGTGCCAGCTCCTTGGGAGGGAGTCAGCCCCAGCATTTT.

This chain connects TRBV7-6 to TRBJ2-5, with 7 bases aligning to TRBD2. This CDR3 spans 15 amino acids. Germline V lookup: CDR1 SGHVS, CDR2 FNYEAQ. V gave up 3 bases and J gave up 1 base; unmatched junction bases: 5. CDR3 sequence: CASSLGWGGQETQYF. The CDR3 bases are TGTGCCAGCAGCTTGGGCTGGGGGGGCCAAGAGACCCAGTACTTC.

In DNA form, the CDR3 reads TGTGCCAGCAGCGTAAGGGGTCATACTAATGAAAAACTGTTTTTT. Its translation: CASSVRGHTNEKLFF. The chain employs TRBV9 and TRBJ1-4, with D perhaps matching TRBD1 (5 bases). CDR3 length: 15 residues. Germline CDR1 and CDR2: SGDLS and YYNGEE. Between the trimmed V and J ends, which lost 1 base and 2 bases, there was a span of 9 bases.

The chain combines TRBV28 with TRBJ1-2, with no clear D. Trimming cost V 5 bases and J 8 bases, with 15 bases left between them. The CDR3 has 13 residues. CDR1 MDHEN and CDR2 SYDVKM come from the germline V gene. The CDR3 spells CASSVTTDRGYTF. The CDR3 DNA follows: TGTGCCAGCAGTGTTACCACAGATCGGGGCTACACCTTC.

The rearrangement joins TRBV5-8 to TRBJ2-7, with 8 bases lining up with TRBD1. From germline, CDR1 is SGHTS and CDR2 YDEGEE. The CDR3 contains 13 residues. The ends lost 4 bases at V and 2 bases at J; junction bases unmatched: 2. CDR3 sequence (DNA): TGTGCCAGCAGCCGCAGGGGGCCCTACGAGCAGTACGTC. This sequence encodes CASSRRGPYEQYV.

CDR3 sequence (DNA): TGTGCCAGCAGCAAAAGAGGCAGCTGTGAGTTCTCCTACAATGAGCAGTTCTTC. Translated: CASSKRGSCEFSYNEQFF. The genes are TRBV21-1 and TRBJ2-1; TRBD2, the table's D call, lacks a check against the DNA. TRBV21-1 is described as a pseudogene. This CDR3 comprises 18 residues.

The chain carries TRBV4-1 and TRBJ2-5, with a possible D match to TRBD1 (6 bases). V gave up 1 base and J gave up 4 bases, with 19 bases separating them. This CDR3 contains 17 residues. The germline gives CDR1 MGHRA, CDR2 YSYEKL. CDR3 DNA sequence: TGCGCCAGCAGCCAAGCCCATGTCAGGGGCGAATTAGAGACCCAGTACTTC. It translates to CASSQAHVRGELETQYF.

On this clone itself: At one boundary the junction diverges from the germline segment, which might be a read error. This chain connects TRBV4-2 to TRBJ1-2; D gene unclear. This CDR3 has 11 amino acids. Germline values: CDR1 LGHNA, CDR2 YNFKEQ. The CDR3 here is CASSQEPYLVF. The CDR3 coding sequence is TGTGCCAGCAGCCAAGAGCCCTACTTGGTCTTC.

The V and J genes are TRBV27 and TRBJ2-2; D unresolved. Germline assignment: CDR1 MNHEY and CDR2 SMNVEV (reference sequence). Trimming removed 3 bases at V and 7 bases at J, with 12 bases between. There are 14 residues in the CDR3. CDR3 nucleotide sequence: TGTGCCAGCAGTTTCGTAGCCGGGTTCGGGGAGCTGTTTTTT. It translates to CASSFVAGFGELFF.

This chain links TRBV4-1 with TRBJ1-6; 8 bases line up with TRBD1. There are 14 residues in the CDR3. After removal of 3 bases from V and 9 bases from J, the junction contained 4 bases not matched to a gene. Germline-derived CDR1 and CDR2 are MGHRA and YSYEKL. CDR3 bases: TGCGCCAGCAGCCAGCAGGACAGGGCTTCACCCCTCCACTTT. Its translation is CASSQQDRASPLHF.

The V call is TRBV7-9, the J call TRBJ1-2, with a weak D call TRBD1 (5 bases). The CDR3 sequence is 12 residues long. From germline, CDR1 is SEHNR and CDR2 FQNEAQ (reference sequence). Trimming pared 1 base from V and 9 bases from J, leaving 9 bases between. This CDR3 reads CASSLGLDSYTF. The CDR3 DNA sequence: TGTGCCAGCAGCTTAGGTCTGGACAGCTACACCTTC.

The chain is built from TRBV12-3 or TRBV12-4 and TRBJ1-1, with D unresolved. The CDR3 sequence is 11 residues long. V lost 8 bases and J 8 bases, leaving 12 bases between the germline ends. This CDR3 is CASGLAGEAFF. The CDR3 DNA reads TGTGCCAGCGGACTAGCGGGGGAAGCTTTCTTT.

This chain links TRBV27 with TRBJ1-3, with D perhaps matching TRBD1 (6 bases). Per the germline V gene, CDR1 is MNHEY and CDR2 is SMNVEV (reference sequence). The CDR3 has 14 amino acids. V lost 6 bases and J 4 bases, leaving 13 bases between the germline ends. The CDR3 sequence is CASSPPGDGNTIYF. The CDR3, as DNA: TGTGCCAGCAGCCCCCCAGGGGACGGAAACACCATATATTTT.

This clone appeared a few times. This chain links TRBV7-8 with TRBJ1-3, with D uncertain. The CDR3 totals 18 residues. From germline, CDR1 is SGHVS and CDR2 FQNEAQ. Trimming removed 3 bases at V and 1 base at J, with 19 bases between. The CDR3 DNA reads as TGTGCCAGCAGCTTCTCGGGAGGGAGGTATGCGTCTGGAAACACCATATATTTT. Translating gives CASSFSGGRYASGNTIYF.

The chain has TRBV27 and TRBJ1-6; no clear D gene. The CDR3 has 13 amino acids. Germline V gives CDR1 MNHEY, CDR2 SMNVEV (reference sequence). The V and J ends lost 6 bases and 9 bases respectively, with 12 bases between them. CDR3 nucleotides: TGTGCCAGCAGCATATACAGCATTTCACCCCTCCACTTT. Protein: CASSIYSISPLHF.

The V gene is TRBV23-1, the J gene TRBJ1-5; D is uncertain. TRBV23-1 is noted as an ORF with a role that remains uncertain. There are 18 residues in the CDR3. The V gene lost 2 bases and the J gene lost 0 bases, with 17 bases spanning the gap. CDR3 sequence reads: CASSQPESHRNSNQPQHF. DNA for the CDR3: TGCGCCAGCAGTCAACCCGAATCCCACAGAAATAGCAATCAGCCCCAGCATTTT.

This chain joins TRBV14 and TRBJ1-2; 9 bases fit TRBD1. V trimming: 5 bases; J trimming: 5 bases; junction bases outside the gene matches: 12. The CDR3 has 16 residues. Per germline, CDR1 SGHDN and CDR2 FVKESK. CDR3 nucleotides: TGTGCCAGCAGCGTTCCCGGGACAGGGACTGGGTATGGCTACACCTTC. This encodes CASSVPGTGTGYGYTF.

This sequence joins TRBV3-1 (or the pseudogene TRBV3-2) and TRBJ2-7; TRBD2 matches 9 bases. Germline-derived CDR1 and CDR2 are LGHDT and YNNKEL (reference sequence). After removal of 3 bases from V and 5 bases from J, the junction contained 11 bases not matched to a gene. The CDR3 totals 16 residues. CDR3 nucleotide sequence: TGTGCCAGCAGCCACAGTCTGGCGGGGGGGCCCGACGAGCAGTACTTC. Translating it yields CASSHSLAGGPDEQYF.

The chain recombines TRBV10-3 with TRBJ2-7; D is uncertain. The germline CDR1 and CDR2 sequences are ENHRY and SYGVKD. V was pared by 4 bases and J by 9 bases, with 19 bases between. This CDR3 region has 14 residues. In nucleotides, the CDR3 is TGTGCCATCAGTGCCTCCGGAACCCAGGTAGGGCAGTACGTC. It translates to CAISASGTQVGQYV.

The gene calls are TRBV6-1 and TRBJ2-3, with TRBD2 matching over 10 bases. J was trimmed by 0 bases and V by 2 bases; bases with no gene match: 5. The length of the CDR3 is 17 residues. Germline V gene data show CDR1 as MNHNS and CDR2 as SASEGT. CDR3 DNA: TGTGCCAGCAGTGAATACAGCGGGGGGGGGAGCACAGATACGCAGTATTTT. Protein sequence: CASSEYSGGGSTDTQYF.

The rearrangement joins TRBV6-5 to TRBJ1-2; D possibly corresponds to TRBD1 (5 bases). The CDR3 covers 13 residues. V gave up 5 bases and J gave up 4 bases, with 11 bases separating them. Per germline, CDR1 MNHEY and CDR2 SVGAGI. This chain's CDR3 is CASSTSRGYGYTF. Here the CDR3 DNA reads TGTGCCAGCAGTACCTCAAGGGGCTATGGCTACACCTTC.